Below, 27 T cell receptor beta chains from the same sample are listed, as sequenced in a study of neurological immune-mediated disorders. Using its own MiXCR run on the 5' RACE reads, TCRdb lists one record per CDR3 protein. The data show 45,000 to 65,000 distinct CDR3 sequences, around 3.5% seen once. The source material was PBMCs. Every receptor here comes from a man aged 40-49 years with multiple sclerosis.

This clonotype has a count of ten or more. The CDR3: CASNSNGGGNTGELFF. CDR3 nucleotide sequence: TGTGCCAGCAACTCAAATGGCGGGGGGAACACCGGGGAGCTGTTTTTT. V is TRBV7-9 and J is TRBJ2-2; 7 nucleotides align to TRBD2. The V segment lost 7 bases and the J segment 1 base; nucleotides outside the gene matches: 9. CDR3 length: 16 amino acids. Germline V gene data show CDR1 as SEHNR and CDR2 as FQNEAQ (reference sequence).

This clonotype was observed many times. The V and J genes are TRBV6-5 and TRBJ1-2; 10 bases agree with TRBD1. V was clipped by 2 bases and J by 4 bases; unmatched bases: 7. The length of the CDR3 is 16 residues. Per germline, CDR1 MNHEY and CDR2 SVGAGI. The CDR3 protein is CASSYVRTGGAYGYTF. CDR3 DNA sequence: TGTGCCAGCAGTTACGTGCGGACAGGGGGGGCCTATGGCTACACCTTC.

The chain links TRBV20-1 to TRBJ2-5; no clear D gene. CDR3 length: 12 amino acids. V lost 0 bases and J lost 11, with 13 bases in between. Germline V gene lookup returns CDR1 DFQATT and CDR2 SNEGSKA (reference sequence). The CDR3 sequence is CSARDLGQLQYF. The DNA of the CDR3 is TGCAGTGCTAGAGATCTGGGTCAGCTGCAGTACTTC.

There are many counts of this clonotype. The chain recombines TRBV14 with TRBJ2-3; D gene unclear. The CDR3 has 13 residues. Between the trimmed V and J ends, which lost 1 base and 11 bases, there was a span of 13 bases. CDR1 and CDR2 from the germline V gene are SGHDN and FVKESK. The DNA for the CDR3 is TGTGCCAGCAGCCAAGGACTGGCGAGTGGGCAGTATTTT. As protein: CASSQGLASGQYF.

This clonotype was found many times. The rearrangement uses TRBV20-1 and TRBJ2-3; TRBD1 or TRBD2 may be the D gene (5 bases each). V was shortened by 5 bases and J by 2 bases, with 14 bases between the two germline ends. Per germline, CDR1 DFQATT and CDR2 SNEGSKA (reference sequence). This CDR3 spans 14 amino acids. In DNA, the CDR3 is TGCAGTGCTTCCCGGGGCGGTCACACAGATACGCAGTATTTT. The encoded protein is CSASRGGHTDTQYF.

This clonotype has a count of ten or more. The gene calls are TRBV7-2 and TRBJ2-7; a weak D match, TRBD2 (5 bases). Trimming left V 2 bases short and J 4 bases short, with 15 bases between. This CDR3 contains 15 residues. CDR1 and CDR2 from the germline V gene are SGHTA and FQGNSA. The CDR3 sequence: CASSLWTGKRYEQYF. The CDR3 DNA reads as TGTGCCAGCAGCTTATGGACGGGGAAACGGTACGAGCAGTACTTC.

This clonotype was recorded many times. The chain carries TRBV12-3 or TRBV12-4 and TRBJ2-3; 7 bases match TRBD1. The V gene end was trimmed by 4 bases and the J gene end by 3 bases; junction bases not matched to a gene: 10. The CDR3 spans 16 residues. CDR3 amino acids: CASSSTGARVTDTQYF. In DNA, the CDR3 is TGTGCCAGCAGTTCAACAGGGGCGCGGGTGACAGATACGCAGTATTTT.

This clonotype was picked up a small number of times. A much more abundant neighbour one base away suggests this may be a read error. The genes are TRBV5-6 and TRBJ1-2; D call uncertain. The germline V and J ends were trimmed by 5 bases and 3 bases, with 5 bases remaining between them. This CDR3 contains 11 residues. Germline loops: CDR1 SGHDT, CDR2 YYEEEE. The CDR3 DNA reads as TGTGCCAGCAGAAGGGACTATGGCTACACCTTC. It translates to CASRRDYGYTF.

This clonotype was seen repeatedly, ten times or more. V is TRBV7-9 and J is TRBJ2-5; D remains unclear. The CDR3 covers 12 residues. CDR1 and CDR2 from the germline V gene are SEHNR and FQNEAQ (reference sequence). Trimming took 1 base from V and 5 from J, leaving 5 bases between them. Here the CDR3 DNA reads TGTGCCAGCAGCTTAGTAGTGGAGACCCAGTACTTC. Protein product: CASSLVVETQYF. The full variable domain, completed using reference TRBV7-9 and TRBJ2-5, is DTGVSQNPRHKITKRGQNVTFRCDPISEHNRLYWYRQTLGQGPEFLTYFQNEAQLEKSRLLSDRFSAERPKGSFSTLEIQRTEQGDSAMYLCASSLVVETQYFGPGTRLLVL.

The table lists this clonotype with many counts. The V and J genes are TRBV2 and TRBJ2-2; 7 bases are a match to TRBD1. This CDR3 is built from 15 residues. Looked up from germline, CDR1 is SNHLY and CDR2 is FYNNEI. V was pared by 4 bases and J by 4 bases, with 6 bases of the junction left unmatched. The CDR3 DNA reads TGTGCCAGCAGTGGGGCAGCAGGGGGCACCGGGGAGCTGTTTTTT. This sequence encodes CASSGAAGGTGELFF.

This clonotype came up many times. The CDR3 nucleotides are TGCAGTGCTAGTCAGGGGCATGCTGAAGCTTTCTTT. Translation gives CSASQGHAEAFF. The rearrangement joins TRBV20-1 to TRBJ1-1, with D possibly matching TRBD1 (6 bases). The CDR3 runs 12 residues. The germline gives CDR1 DFQATT, CDR2 SNEGSKA (reference sequence). V lost 3 bases and J 6 bases, leaving 11 bases between the germline ends.

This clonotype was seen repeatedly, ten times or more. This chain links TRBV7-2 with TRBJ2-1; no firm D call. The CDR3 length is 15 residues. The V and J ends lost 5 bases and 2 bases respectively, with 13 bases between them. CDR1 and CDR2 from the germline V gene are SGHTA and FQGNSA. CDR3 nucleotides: TGTGCCAGCAGCCCCGACTCAGCGCCCTACAATGAGCAGTTCTTC. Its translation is CASSPDSAPYNEQFF.

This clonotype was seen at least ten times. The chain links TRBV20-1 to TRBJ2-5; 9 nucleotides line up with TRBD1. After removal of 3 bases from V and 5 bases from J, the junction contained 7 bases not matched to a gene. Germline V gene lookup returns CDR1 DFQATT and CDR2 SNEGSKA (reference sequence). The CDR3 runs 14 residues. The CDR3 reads CSARDRGFRETQYF. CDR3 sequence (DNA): TGCAGTGCTAGGGACAGGGGATTCCGGGAGACCCAGTACTTC.

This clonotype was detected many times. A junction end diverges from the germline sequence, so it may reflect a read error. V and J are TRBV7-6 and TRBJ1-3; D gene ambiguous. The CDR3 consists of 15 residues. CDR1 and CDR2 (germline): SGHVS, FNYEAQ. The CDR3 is CASSFLGNSRNTIYF. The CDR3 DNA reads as TGTGCCAGCAGCTTTTTGGGGAACTCTAGAAACACCATATATTTT.

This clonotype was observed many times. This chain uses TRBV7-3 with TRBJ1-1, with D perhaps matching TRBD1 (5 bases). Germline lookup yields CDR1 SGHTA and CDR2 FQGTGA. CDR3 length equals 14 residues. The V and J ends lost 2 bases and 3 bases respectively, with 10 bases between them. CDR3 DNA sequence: TGTGCCAGCAGCTTAGGGGGGACGGACACTGAAGCTTTCTTT. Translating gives CASSLGGTDTEAFF. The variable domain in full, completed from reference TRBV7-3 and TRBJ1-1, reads GAGVSQTPSNKVTEKGKYVELRCDPISGHTALYWYRQSLGQGPEFLIYFQGTGAADDSGLPNDRFFAVRPEGSVSTLKIQRTERGDSAVYLCASSLGGTDTEAFFGQGTRLTVV.

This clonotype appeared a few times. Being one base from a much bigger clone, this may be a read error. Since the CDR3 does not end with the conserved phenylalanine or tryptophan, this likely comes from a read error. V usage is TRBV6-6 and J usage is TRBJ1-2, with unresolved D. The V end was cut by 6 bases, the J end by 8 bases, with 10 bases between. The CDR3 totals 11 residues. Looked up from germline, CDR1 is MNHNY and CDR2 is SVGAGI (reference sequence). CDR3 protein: CASSVHGGYTC. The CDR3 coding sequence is TGTGCCAGCAGCGTTCACGGGGGCTACACCTGC.

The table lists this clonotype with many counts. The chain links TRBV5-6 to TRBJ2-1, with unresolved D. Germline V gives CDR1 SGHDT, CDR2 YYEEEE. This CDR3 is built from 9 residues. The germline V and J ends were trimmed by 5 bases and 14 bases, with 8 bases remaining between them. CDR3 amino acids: CASSSVKFF. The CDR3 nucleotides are TGTGCCAGCAGTTCAGTCAAGTTCTTC.

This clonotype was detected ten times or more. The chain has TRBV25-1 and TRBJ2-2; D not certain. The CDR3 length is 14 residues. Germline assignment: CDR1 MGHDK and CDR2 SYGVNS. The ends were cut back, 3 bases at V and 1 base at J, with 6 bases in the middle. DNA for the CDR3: TGTGCCAGCAGTGACAGGAAGAACACCGGGGAGCTGTTTTTT. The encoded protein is CASSDRKNTGELFF. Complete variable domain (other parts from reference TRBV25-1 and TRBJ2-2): EADIYQTPRYLVIGTGKKITLECSQTMGHDKMYWYQQDPGMELHLIHYSYGVNSTEKGDLSSESTVSRIRTEHFPLTLESARPSHTSQYLCASSDRKNTGELFFGEGSRLTVL.

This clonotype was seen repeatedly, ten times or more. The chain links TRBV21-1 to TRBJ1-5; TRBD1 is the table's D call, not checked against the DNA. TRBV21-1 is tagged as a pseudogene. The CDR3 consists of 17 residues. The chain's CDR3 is CASSKAGYRRHNQPQHF. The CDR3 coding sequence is TGTGCCAGCAGCAAAGCGGGTTACAGGCGGCACAATCAGCCCCAGCATTTT.

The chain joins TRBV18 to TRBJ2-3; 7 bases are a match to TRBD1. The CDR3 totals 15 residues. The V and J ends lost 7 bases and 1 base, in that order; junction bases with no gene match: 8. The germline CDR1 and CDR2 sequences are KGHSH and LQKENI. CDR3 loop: CASFRDRLRTDTQYF. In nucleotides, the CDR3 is TGTGCCAGCTTCCGGGACAGACTACGCACAGATACGCAGTATTTT. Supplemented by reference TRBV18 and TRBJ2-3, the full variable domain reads NAGVMQNPRHLVRRRGQEARLRCSPMKGHSHVYWYRQLPEEGLKFMVYLQKENIIDESGMPKERFSAEFPKEGPSILRIQQVVRGDSAAYFCASFRDRLRTDTQYFGPGTRLTVL.

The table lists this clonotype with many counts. Written as DNA, the CDR3 is TGTGCCAGTAGCCGGGACGGAGACAACTATGGCTACACCTTC. Translated, it gives CASSRDGDNYGYTF. The chain links TRBV19 to TRBJ1-2; tentatively, D is TRBD1 (5 bases). The CDR3 totals 14 residues. The V gene lost 6 bases and the J gene lost 2 bases, with 13 bases spanning the gap. Germline CDR1 reads LNHDA; CDR2 reads SQIVND (reference sequence).

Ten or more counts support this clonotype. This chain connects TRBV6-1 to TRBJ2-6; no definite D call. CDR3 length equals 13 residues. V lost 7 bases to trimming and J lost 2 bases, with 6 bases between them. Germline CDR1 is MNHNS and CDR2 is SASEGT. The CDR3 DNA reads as TGTGCCAGCATATCCGCTGGGGCCAACGTCCTGACTTTC. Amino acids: CASISAGANVLTF.

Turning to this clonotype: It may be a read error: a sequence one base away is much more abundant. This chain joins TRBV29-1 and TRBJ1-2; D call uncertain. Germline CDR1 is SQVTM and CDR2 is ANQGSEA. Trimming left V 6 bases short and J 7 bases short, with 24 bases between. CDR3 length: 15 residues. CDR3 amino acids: CSVTTVGAAGGGYTF. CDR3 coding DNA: TGCAGCGTCACCACTGTGGGTGCGGCTGGAGGTGGCTACACCTTC. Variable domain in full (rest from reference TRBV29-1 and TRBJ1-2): SAVISQKPSRDICQRGTSLTIQCQVDSQVTMMFWYRQQPGQSLTLIATANQGSEATYESGFVIDKFPISRPNLTFSTLTVSNMSPEDSSIYLCSVTTVGAAGGGYTFGSGTRLTVV.

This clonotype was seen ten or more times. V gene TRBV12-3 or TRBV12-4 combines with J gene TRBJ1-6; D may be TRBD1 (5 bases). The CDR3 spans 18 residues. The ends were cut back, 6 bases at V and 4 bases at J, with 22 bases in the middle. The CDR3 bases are TGTGCCAGCAGCCCCCGGGGCCTCGGTGGCTCTTATAATTCACCCCTCCACTTT. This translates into CASSPRGLGGSYNSPLHF.

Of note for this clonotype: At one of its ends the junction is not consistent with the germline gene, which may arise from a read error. The chain's CDR3 is CVSSRQGRTDTQYF. DNA for the CDR3: TGTGTCAGCAGCCGGCAGGGGAGGACAGATACGCAGTATTTT. The rearrangement uses TRBV7-2 and TRBJ2-3; either TRBD1 or TRBD2 may supply D (6 bases each). Germline values: CDR1 SGHTA, CDR2 FQGNSA. This CDR3 has 14 residues.

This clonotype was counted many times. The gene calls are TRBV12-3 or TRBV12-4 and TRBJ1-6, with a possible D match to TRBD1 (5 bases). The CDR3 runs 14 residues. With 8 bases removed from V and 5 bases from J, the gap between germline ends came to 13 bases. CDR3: CASGHDRNNSPLHF. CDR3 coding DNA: TGTGCCAGCGGACACGACAGAAATAATTCACCCCTCCACTTT.

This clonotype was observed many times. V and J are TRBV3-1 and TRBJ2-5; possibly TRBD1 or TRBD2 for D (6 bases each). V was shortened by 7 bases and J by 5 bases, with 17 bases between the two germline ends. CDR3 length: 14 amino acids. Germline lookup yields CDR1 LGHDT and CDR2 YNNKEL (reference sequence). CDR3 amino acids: CASTPLGGVETQYF. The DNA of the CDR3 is TGTGCCAGCACCCCCCTCGGGGGCGTCGAGACCCAGTACTTC.